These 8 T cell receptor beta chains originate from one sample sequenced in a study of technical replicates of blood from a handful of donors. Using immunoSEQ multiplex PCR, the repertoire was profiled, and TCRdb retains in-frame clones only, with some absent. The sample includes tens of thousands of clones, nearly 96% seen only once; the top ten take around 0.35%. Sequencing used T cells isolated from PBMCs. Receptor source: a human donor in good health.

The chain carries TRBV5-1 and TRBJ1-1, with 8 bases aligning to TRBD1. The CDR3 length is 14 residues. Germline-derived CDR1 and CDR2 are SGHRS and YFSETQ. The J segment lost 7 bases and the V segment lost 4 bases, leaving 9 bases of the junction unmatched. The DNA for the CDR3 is TGCGCCAGCAGCGCGGACAGGGAGGGAGGTGAAGCTTTCTTT. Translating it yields CASSADREGGEAFF.

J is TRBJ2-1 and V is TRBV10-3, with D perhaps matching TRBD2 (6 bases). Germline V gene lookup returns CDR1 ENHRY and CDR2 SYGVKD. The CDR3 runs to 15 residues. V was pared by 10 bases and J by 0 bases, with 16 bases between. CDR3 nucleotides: TGTGCCACCGGGGACTTTCGCAGCTCCTACAATGAGCAGTTCTTC. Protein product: CATGDFRSSYNEQFF.

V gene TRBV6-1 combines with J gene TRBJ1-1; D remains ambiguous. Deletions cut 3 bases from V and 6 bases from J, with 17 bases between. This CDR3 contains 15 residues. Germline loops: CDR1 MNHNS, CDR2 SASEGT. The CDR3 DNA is TGTGCCAGCAGTGAGTCTCCTGGCTGGCTCGCTGAAGCTTTCTTT. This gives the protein CASSESPGWLAEAFF.

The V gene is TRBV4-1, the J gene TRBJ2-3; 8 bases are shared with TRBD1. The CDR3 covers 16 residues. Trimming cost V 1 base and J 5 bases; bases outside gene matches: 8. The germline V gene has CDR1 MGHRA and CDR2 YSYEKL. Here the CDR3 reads CASSQGRTGILDTQYF. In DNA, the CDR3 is TGCGCCAGCAGCCAAGGAAGGACAGGGATTTTAGATACGCAGTATTTT.

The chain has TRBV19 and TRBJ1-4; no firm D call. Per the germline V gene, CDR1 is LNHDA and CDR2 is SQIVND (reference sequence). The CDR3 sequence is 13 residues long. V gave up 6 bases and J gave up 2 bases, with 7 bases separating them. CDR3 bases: TGTGCCAGTAGATCACGGACTAATGAAAAACTGTTTTTT. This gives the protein CASRSRTNEKLFF.

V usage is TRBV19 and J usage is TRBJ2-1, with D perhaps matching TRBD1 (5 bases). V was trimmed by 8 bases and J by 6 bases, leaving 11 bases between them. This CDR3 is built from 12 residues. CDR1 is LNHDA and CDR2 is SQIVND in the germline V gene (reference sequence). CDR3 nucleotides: TGTGCCAGTGGAGTCCAGGGCAATGAGCAGTTCTTC. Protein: CASGVQGNEQFF. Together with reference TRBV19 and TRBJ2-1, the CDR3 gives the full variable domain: DGGITQSPKYLFRKEGQNVTLSCEQNLNHDAMYWYRQDPGQGLRLIYYSQIVNDFQKGDIAEGYSVSREKKESFPLTVTSAQKNPTAFYLCASGVQGNEQFFGPGTRLTVL.

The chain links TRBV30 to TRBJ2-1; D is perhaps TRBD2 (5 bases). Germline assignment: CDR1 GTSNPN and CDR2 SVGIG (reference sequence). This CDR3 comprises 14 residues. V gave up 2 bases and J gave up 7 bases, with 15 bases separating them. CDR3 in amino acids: CAWSFTSDENEQFF. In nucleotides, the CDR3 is TGTGCCTGGAGTTTCACTAGTGATGAAAATGAGCAGTTCTTC.

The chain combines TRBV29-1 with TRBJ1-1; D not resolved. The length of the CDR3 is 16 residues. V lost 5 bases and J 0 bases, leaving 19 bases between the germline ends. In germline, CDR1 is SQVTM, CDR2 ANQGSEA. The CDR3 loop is CSVLGTLEIMNTEAFF. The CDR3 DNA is TGCAGCGTTTTAGGCACCCTAGAAATCATGAACACTGAAGCTTTCTTT.